The rows below give T cell receptor beta chains drawn from one sample of a study of OX40 agonist ivuxolimab in advanced cancers. Measured with immunoSEQ multiplex PCR; TCRdb has only the in-frame clones, and not every one. The table includes 150,000 to 180,000 clones, around 94% detected once. The source material was CD4+ or CD8+ T cells sorted from blood, sampled in a trial of the OX40 agonist ivuxolimab. The receptors were gathered from an adult with an advanced solid tumor such as melanoma, head and neck, liver or kidney cancer. Both conserved end residues are part of each CDR3. A D gene is named only where the DNA matches it firmly. Where a row states a size, it is once, few, many or the class of an expanded clone; other rows omit it.

cdr3_aa: CASSLLGSSTDTQYF
d_call: .
cdr3_length: 15
v_call: TRBV28
clone_size: .

cdr3_aa: CASSQERKSNTQYF
d_call: .
cdr3_length: 14
v_call: TRBV4-1
clone_size: .

cdr3_aa: CASRGLAGVNEQFF
d_call: TRBD2
cdr3_length: 14
v_call: TRBV19
clone_size: .

cdr3_aa: CASSLGQYTDTQYF
d_call: .
cdr3_length: 14
v_call: TRBV5-1
clone_size: once

cdr3_aa: CASSLYTGYEQYF
d_call: .
cdr3_length: 13
v_call: TRBV27
clone_size: .

cdr3_aa: CASAPGGTEAFF
d_call: .
cdr3_length: 12
v_call: TRBV21-1
clone_size: .

cdr3_aa: CASATGASALGRYEQYF
d_call: TRBD1
cdr3_length: 17
v_call: TRBV14
clone_size: .

cdr3_aa: CASSVNTDTQYF
d_call: .
cdr3_length: 12
v_call: TRBV9
clone_size: once

cdr3_aa: CASSSTGTAAGYTF
d_call: TRBD1
cdr3_length: 14
v_call: TRBV5-4
clone_size: .

cdr3_aa: CASSLAPPSSGRGNEQFF
d_call: TRBD2
cdr3_length: 18
v_call: TRBV5-4
clone_size: .

cdr3_aa: CASSWFSGPNTEAFF
d_call: .
cdr3_length: 15
v_call: TRBV7-2
clone_size: .

cdr3_aa: CASSLGLAGAYEQYF
d_call: TRBD2
cdr3_length: 15
v_call: TRBV5-5
clone_size: .

cdr3_aa: CASSSQGGLLETQYF
d_call: .
cdr3_length: 15
v_call: TRBV7-9
clone_size: .

cdr3_aa: CASLREMGYEQYF
d_call: .
cdr3_length: 13
v_call: TRBV6-1
clone_size: .

cdr3_aa: CASSSGLAVYNEQFF
d_call: TRBD2
cdr3_length: 15
v_call: TRBV5-4
clone_size: .

cdr3_aa: CASSSYGGRGGQDTQYF
d_call: TRBD2
cdr3_length: 17
v_call: TRBV11-3
clone_size: .

cdr3_aa: CASIGLAGPQETQYF
d_call: TRBD2
cdr3_length: 15
v_call: TRBV28
clone_size: .

cdr3_aa: CASSLGATANYGYTF
d_call: .
cdr3_length: 15
v_call: TRBV5-5
clone_size: .

cdr3_aa: CASSLRRGRHGYTF
d_call: TRBD1
cdr3_length: 14
v_call: TRBV5-4
clone_size: .

cdr3_aa: CASSLFSGDEKLFF
d_call: .
cdr3_length: 14
v_call: TRBV5-1
clone_size: .

cdr3_aa: CASWDRFSYEQYF
d_call: TRBD1
cdr3_length: 13
v_call: TRBV6-5
clone_size: .

cdr3_aa: CASGDRDKQETQYF
d_call: .
cdr3_length: 14
v_call: TRBV4-2
clone_size: .

cdr3_aa: CASSTLVTYEQYF
d_call: .
cdr3_length: 13
v_call: TRBV5-1
clone_size: .

cdr3_aa: CASSLGQGGDTQYF
d_call: TRBD1
cdr3_length: 14
v_call: TRBV5-4
clone_size: .

cdr3_aa: CASSRRGDYTF
d_call: .
cdr3_length: 11
v_call: TRBV7-8
clone_size: .

cdr3_aa: CASSLEGQYNEQFF
d_call: .
cdr3_length: 14
v_call: TRBV7-9
clone_size: .

cdr3_aa: CASSGSTSRRSSYEQYF
d_call: TRBD2
cdr3_length: 17
v_call: TRBV2
clone_size: .

cdr3_aa: CASSLTSGRIYEQYF
d_call: TRBD2
cdr3_length: 15
v_call: TRBV18
clone_size: .

cdr3_aa: CASSRRAAGNTIYF
d_call: .
cdr3_length: 14
v_call: TRBV5-4
clone_size: .

cdr3_aa: CASSAPGHRSGNTIYF
d_call: .
cdr3_length: 16
v_call: TRBV7-2
clone_size: .

cdr3_aa: CASSSRSPEETQYF
d_call: .
cdr3_length: 14
v_call: TRBV7-8
clone_size: .

cdr3_aa: CASSLEGYTGELFF
d_call: .
cdr3_length: 14
v_call: TRBV7-7
clone_size: .

cdr3_aa: CASRPGTGDTGLAGGSPYNEQFF
d_call: TRBD2
cdr3_length: 23
v_call: TRBV5-1
clone_size: .